The sequence of this TCR beta chain was determined in a study of T-cell reconstitution after alpha-beta-depleted transplantation in children. Trimming at V came to 3 bases and at J to 2 bases, leaving 5 bases not matched to a gene. The CDR3 consists of 16 residues. CDR1 and CDR2 (germline): ENHRY, SYGVKD. Unique molecular identifiers were incorporated when the TCRbeta library was constructed. MiXCR, run by TCRdb on the PCR reads, gives a single entry per CDR3 protein. The table has about 200,000 distinct CDR3 sequences, 6.3% seen once. The chain is built from TRBV10-3 and TRBJ2-2, with 8 bases matching TRBD1. Sequences were derived from PBMCs, sampled before TCRalphabeta/CD19-depleted stem cell transplant. This TCR came from a girl under three years old with combined immunodeficiency, due to receive a stem cell transplant. In nucleotides, the CDR3 is TGTGCCATCAGTGACGCGGACAGGGCCAACACCGGGGAGCTGTTTTTT. This sequence encodes CAISDADRANTGELFF.